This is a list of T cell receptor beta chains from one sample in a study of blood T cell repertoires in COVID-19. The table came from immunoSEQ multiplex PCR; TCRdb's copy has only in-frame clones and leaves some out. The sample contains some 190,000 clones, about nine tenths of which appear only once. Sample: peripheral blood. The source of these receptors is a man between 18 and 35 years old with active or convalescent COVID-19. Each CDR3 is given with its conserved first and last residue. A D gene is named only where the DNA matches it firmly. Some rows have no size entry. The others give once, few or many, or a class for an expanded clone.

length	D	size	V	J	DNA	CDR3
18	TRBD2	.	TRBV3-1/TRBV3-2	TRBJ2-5	TGTGCCAGCAGCCAAGATCGTGGACTAGCGCACGACCAAGAGACCCAGTACTTC	CASSQDRGLAHDQETQYF
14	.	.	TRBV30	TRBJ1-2	TGTGCCTGGAGTTATGGGGCAGGGGCGGACGGCTACACCTTC	CAWSYGAGADGYTF
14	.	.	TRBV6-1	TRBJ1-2	TGTGCCAGCAGAGCCGGACAGAATAACTATGGCTACACCTTC	CASRAGQNNYGYTF
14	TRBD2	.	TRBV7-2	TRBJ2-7	TGTGCCAGCAGCCCAGGACTAGTACCCTACGAGCAGTACTTC	CASSPGLVPYEQYF
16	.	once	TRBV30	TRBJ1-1	TGTGCCTGGAGTGTACCCAGGACAGCTATGAACACTGAAGCTTTCTTT	CAWSVPRTAMNTEAFF
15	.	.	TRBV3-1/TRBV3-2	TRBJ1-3	TGTGCCAGCAGCCAAGTATTAGGGGCCGGAAACACCATATATTTT	CASSQVLGAGNTIYF
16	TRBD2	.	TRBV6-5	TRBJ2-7	TGTGCCAGCAGTTACTTCTCCGGGACTACGACTGTTCAGCAGTACTTC	CASSYFSGTTTVQQYF
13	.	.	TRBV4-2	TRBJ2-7	TGTGCCAGCAGCCAAGGGCAGGACTACGAGCAGTACTTC	CASSQGQDYEQYF
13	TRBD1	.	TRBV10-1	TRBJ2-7	TGCGCCAGCAGGGACAGGGGGCTCCGCGAGCAGTACTTC	CASRDRGLREQYF
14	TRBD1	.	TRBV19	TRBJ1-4	TGTGCCAGTAGTTTCACAGGGGGCACCGAAAAACTGTTTTTT	CASSFTGGTEKLFF
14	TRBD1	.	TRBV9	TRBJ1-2	TGTGCCAGCAGCGTTGCGACAGGGACTTATGGCTACACCTTC	CASSVATGTYGYTF
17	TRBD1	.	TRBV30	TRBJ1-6	TGTGCCTGGAGCGGAACGCTAACTCCAGGGGGGAATTCACCCCTCCACTTT	CAWSGTLTPGGNSPLHF
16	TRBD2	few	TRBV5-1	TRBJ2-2	TGCGCCAGCAGCTTGGTCCTAGCGGGAGCTAACGGGGAGCTGTTTTTT	CASSLVLAGANGELFF
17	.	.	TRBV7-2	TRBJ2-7	TGTGCCAGCAGCTTAGCGCGGAGCAGGGGGGCATCCTACGAGCAGTACTTC	CASSLARSRGASYEQYF
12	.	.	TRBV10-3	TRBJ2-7	TGTGCCATCAGTGAGTCGGGGCTCGAGCAGTACTTC	CAISESGLEQYF
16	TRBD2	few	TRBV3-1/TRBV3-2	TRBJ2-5	TGTGCCAGCAGCCAAGGGGGAGCGGGAGTAGGAGAGACCCAGTACTTC	CASSQGGAGVGETQYF
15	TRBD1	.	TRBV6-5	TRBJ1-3	TGTGCCAGCAGTTATAATGCTCAGGGGGCGGACACCATATATTTT	CASSYNAQGADTIYF
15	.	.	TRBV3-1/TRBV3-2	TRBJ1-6	TGTGCCAGCAGCCAAGTAGGCGGGGTGGATTCACCCCTCCACTTT	CASSQVGGVDSPLHF
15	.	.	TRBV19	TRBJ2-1	TGTGCCAGTAGTATGAATGGGGGCGCCTACAATGAGCAGTTCTTC	CASSMNGGAYNEQFF
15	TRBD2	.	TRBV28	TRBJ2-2	TGTGCCAGCAGTGTTACTAGCGGTAACACCGGGGAGCTGTTTTTT	CASSVTSGNTGELFF
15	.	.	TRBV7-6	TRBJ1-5	TGTGCCAGCAGCCCCGGCCTAGATAGCAATCAGCCCCAGCATTTT	CASSPGLDSNQPQHF
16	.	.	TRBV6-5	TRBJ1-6	TGTGCCAGCAGTTACAACAGGGTCTCCTATAATTCACCCCTCCACTTT	CASSYNRVSYNSPLHF
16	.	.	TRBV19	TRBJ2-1	TGTGCCAGTAGTATTGAGGCAGCCAGCTCCTACAATGAGCAGTTCTTC	CASSIEAASSYNEQFF
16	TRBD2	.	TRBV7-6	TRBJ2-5	TGTGCCAGCAGCGTGGGACTAGCGGGAGGACAAGAGACCCAGTACTTC	CASSVGLAGGQETQYF